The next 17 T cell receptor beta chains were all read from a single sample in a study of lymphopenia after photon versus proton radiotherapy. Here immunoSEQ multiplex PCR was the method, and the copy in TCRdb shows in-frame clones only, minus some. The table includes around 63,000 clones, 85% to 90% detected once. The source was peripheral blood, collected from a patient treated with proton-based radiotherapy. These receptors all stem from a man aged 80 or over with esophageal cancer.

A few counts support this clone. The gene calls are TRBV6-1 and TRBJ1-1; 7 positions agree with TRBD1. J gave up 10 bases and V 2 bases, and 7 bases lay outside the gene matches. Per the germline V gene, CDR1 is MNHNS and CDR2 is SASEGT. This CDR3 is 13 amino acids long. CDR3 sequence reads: CASSEILQGPAFF. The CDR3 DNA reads TGTGCCAGCAGTGAAATTTTACAGGGGCCAGCTTTCTTT.

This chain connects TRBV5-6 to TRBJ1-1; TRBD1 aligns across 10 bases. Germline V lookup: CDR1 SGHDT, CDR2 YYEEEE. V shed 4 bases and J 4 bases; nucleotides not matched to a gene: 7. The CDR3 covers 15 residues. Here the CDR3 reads CASSTPRTGGTEAFF. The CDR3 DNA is TGTGCCAGCAGCACGCCTCGGACAGGGGGCACTGAAGCTTTCTTT.

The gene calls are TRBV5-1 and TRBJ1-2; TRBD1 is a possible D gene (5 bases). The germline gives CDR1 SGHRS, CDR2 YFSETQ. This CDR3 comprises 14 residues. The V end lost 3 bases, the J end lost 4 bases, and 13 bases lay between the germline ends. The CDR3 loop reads CASSSFSGGYGYTF. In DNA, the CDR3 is TGCGCCAGCAGCTCGTTTTCCGGGGGCTATGGCTACACCTTC.

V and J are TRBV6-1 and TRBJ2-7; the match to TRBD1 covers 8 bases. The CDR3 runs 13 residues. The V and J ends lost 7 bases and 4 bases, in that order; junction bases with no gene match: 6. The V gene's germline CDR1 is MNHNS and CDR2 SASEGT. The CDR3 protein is CASIPQGAYEQYF. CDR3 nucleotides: TGTGCCAGCATTCCGCAGGGGGCTTACGAGCAGTACTTC.

The CDR3 region is CASSHSGGPQYF. In DNA form, the CDR3 reads TGTGCCAGTAGCCATAGTGGGGGGCCGCAGTATTTT. V gene TRBV19 combines with J gene TRBJ2-3; D is possibly TRBD1 or TRBD2 (6 bases each). Germline V gene sequence: CDR1 LNHDA, CDR2 SQIVND (reference sequence). This CDR3 spans 12 amino acids. The ends were cut back, 6 bases at V and 10 bases at J, with 14 bases in the middle.

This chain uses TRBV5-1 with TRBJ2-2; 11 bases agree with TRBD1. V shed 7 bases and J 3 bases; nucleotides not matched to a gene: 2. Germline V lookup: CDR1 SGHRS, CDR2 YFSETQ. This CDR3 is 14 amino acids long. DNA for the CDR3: TGCGCCAGCGGACAGGGGGCGGACACCGGGGAGCTGTTTTTT. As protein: CASGQGADTGELFF. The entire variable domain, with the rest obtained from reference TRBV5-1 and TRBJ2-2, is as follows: KAGVTQTPRYLIKTRGQQVTLSCSPISGHRSVSWYQQTPGQGLQFLFEYFSETQRNKGNFPGRFSGRQFSNSRSEMNVSTLELGDSALYLCASGQGADTGELFFGEGSRLTVL.

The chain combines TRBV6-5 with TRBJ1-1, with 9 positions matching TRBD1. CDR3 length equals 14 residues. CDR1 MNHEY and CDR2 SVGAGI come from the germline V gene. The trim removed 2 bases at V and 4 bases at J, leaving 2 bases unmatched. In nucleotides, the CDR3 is TGTGCCAGCAGTTACACGGACAGGGGCACTGAAGCTTTCTTT. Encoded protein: CASSYTDRGTEAFF.

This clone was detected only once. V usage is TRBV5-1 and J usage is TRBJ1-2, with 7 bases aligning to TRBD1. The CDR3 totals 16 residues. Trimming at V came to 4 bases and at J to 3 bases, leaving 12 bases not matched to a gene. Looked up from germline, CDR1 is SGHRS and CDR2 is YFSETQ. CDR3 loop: CASSPPPGQIHYGYTF. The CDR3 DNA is TGCGCCAGCAGCCCACCTCCGGGACAGATCCACTATGGCTACACCTTC.

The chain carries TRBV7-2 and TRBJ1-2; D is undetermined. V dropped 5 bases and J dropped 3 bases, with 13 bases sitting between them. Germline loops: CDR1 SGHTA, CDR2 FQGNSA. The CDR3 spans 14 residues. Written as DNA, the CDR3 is TGTGCCAGCAGCCCCACCCCCTCGCACTATGGCTACACCTTC. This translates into CASSPTPSHYGYTF.

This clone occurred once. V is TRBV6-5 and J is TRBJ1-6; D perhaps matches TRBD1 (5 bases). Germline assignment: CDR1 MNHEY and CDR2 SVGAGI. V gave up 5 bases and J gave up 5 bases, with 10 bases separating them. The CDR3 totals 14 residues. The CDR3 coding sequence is TGTGCCAGCAGTCCCTTGGGGCATAATTCACCCCTCCACTTT. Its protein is CASSPLGHNSPLHF.

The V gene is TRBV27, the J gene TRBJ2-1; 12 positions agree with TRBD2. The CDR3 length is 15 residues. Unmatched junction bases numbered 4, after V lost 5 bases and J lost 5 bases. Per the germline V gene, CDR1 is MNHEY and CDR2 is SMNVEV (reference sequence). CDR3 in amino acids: CASSPRLAGDNEQFF. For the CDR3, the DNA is TGTGCCAGCAGTCCTAGACTAGCGGGGGACAATGAGCAGTTCTTC.

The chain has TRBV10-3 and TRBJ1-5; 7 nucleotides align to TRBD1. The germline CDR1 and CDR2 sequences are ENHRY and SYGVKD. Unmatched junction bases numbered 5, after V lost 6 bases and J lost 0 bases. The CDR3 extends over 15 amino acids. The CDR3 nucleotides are TGTGCCATCAGGGGGACAGAAGATAGCAATCAGCCCCAGCATTTT. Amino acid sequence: CAIRGTEDSNQPQHF.

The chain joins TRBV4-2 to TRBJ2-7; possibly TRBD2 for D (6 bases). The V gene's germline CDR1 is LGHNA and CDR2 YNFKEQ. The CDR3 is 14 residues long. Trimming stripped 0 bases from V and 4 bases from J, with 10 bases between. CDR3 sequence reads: CASSQDNGGYEQYF. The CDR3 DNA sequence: TGTGCCAGCAGCCAAGATAACGGGGGATACGAGCAGTACTTC.

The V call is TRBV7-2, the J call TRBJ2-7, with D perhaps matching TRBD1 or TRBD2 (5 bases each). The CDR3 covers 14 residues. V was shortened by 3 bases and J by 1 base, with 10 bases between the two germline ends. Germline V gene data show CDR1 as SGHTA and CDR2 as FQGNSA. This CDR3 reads CASSLGRVSYEQYF. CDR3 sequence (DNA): TGTGCCAGCAGCTTGGGGCGGGTATCCTACGAGCAGTACTTC.

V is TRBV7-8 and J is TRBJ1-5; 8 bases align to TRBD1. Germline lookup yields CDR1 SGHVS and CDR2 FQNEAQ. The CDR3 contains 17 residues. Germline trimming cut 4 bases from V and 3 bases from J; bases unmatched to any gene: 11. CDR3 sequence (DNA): TGTGCCAGCAGCTCTTTCTCCGCAGGGGGCCTCAATCAGCCCCAGCATTTT. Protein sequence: CASSSFSAGGLNQPQHF.

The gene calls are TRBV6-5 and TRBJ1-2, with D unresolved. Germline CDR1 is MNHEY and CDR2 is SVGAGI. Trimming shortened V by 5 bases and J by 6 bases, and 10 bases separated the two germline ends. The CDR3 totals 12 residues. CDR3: CASSGTSHGYTF. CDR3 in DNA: TGTGCCAGCAGTGGAACGTCCCATGGCTACACCTTC.

The CDR3 protein is CASSSRGGDYQPQHF. The CDR3 coding sequence is TGTGCCAGCAGCTCTCGTGGGGGGGATTATCAGCCCCAGCATTTT. The chain is built from TRBV7-9 and TRBJ1-5, with D possibly TRBD1 on 5 matching bases. The V end lost 4 bases, the J end lost 5 bases, and 15 bases lay between the germline ends. The CDR3 loop spans 15 amino acids. Germline assignment: CDR1 SEHNR and CDR2 FQNEAQ (reference sequence).